The 31 T cell receptor beta chains presented below share a single source sample, sequenced in a study of blood T cell repertoires in COVID-19. TCRdb's table, derived via immunoSEQ multiplex PCR, lists solely in-frame clones and lacks some. The sample includes about 90,000 clones, roughly 84% seen only once; the top ten take around 29%. Sequenced material: peripheral blood. All receptors derive from a woman of 80 years or more with active or convalescent COVID-19.

The rearrangement joins TRBV27 to TRBJ2-7; 11 bases line up with TRBD2. After removal of 3 bases from V and 5 bases from J, the junction contained 9 bases not matched to a gene. Germline V gives CDR1 MNHEY, CDR2 SMNVEV (reference sequence). This CDR3 comprises 16 residues. This CDR3 reads CASSLIGTSGSDEQYF. The CDR3 nucleotides are TGTGCCAGCAGTTTGATCGGGACTAGCGGCTCGGACGAGCAGTACTTC.

This clone was detected once. The V and J genes are TRBV18 and TRBJ2-1, with D tentatively TRBD2 (6 bases). The CDR3 contains 15 residues. CDR1 is KGHSH, CDR2 LQKENI, per germline. V was trimmed by 4 bases and J by 0 bases, leaving 10 bases between them. The CDR3 loop reads CASSRGGTSYNEQFF. CDR3 DNA: TGTGCCAGCTCACGAGGCGGGACCTCCTACAATGAGCAGTTCTTC.

This rearrangement joins TRBV2 to TRBJ1-1, with 7 bases fitting TRBD1. Germline V CDR1 and CDR2: SNHLY, FYNNEI. J gave up 4 bases and V 6 bases, and 11 bases lay outside the gene matches. The CDR3 has 15 residues. In DNA form, the CDR3 reads TGTGCCAGCAGCCCCGACAGGGCGTTCGGCACTGAAGCTTTCTTT. It is translated as CASSPDRAFGTEAFF.

The rearrangement joins TRBV7-9 to TRBJ2-5; a possible D gene is TRBD1 (6 bases). Germline CDR1 reads SEHNR; CDR2 reads FQNEAQ (reference sequence). This CDR3 is built from 14 residues. Trimming pared 7 bases from V and 0 bases from J, leaving 12 bases between. This CDR3 reads CASTFRDNQETQYF. The CDR3 DNA sequence: TGTGCCAGCACCTTTCGGGACAACCAAGAGACCCAGTACTTC.

The rearrangement joins TRBV6-5 to TRBJ1-1; TRBD1 matches 8 bases. Losses at the gene ends were 6 bases for V and 10 bases for J; bases not matched to a gene: 7. The CDR3 contains 12 residues. Germline CDR1 and CDR2: MNHEY and SVGAGI. CDR3 DNA sequence: TGTGCCAGCAGACCCGGGACAGGTGGAGCTTTCTTT. It is translated as CASRPGTGGAFF.

The V and J genes are TRBV5-1 and TRBJ2-5, with D possibly matching TRBD2 (6 bases). V was cut by 5 bases and J by 7 bases, with 21 bases left in between. CDR1 SGHRS and CDR2 YFSETQ come from the germline V gene. The CDR3 spans 15 residues. The CDR3 DNA is TGCGCCAGCAGTCCGGGGGTGGTTTCCGCGGGGACCCAGTACTTC. The encoded protein is CASSPGVVSAGTQYF.

This clone showed up just once. The V call is TRBV6-5, the J call TRBJ1-5; TRBD1 aligns across 10 bases. The V gene's germline CDR1 is MNHEY and CDR2 SVGAGI. This CDR3 is built from 14 residues. V dropped 6 bases and J dropped 11; count of bases not matched to a gene: 10. Here the CDR3 DNA reads TGTGCCAGCAGCCAGAGGACAGGGGGAAGGACCCAGCATTTT. This codes for CASSQRTGGRTQHF.

The chain employs TRBV7-8 and TRBJ2-3, with D maybe TRBD1 (6 bases). The CDR3 is 15 residues long. Trimming removed 5 bases from V and 0 bases from J, with 12 bases in between. The germline CDR1 and CDR2 sequences are SGHVS and FQNEAQ. The CDR3 spells CASSPQGTSTDTQYF. CDR3 nucleotides: TGTGCCAGCAGCCCACAGGGAACTAGCACAGATACGCAGTATTTT.

The chain has TRBV11-3 and TRBJ2-1; 9 nucleotides line up with TRBD2. The CDR3 is made up of 12 amino acids. Germline V CDR1 and CDR2: SGHNT, YENEEA. The junction had 5 bases not matched to a gene; V was cut back by 5 bases and J by 12 bases. Written as DNA, the CDR3 is TGTGCCAGCAGCGCGGGGGGGCGCGGGCAGTTCTTC. This encodes CASSAGGRGQFF.

The genes are TRBV5-1 and TRBJ2-1; 7 positions agree with TRBD2. J was trimmed by 3 bases and V by 7 bases; bases with no gene match: 7. Germline V CDR1 and CDR2: SGHRS, YFSETQ. This CDR3 has 14 amino acids. The chain's CDR3 is CASSPSGGYNEQFF. CDR3 nucleotides: TGCGCCAGCTCCCCTAGCGGCGGCTACAATGAGCAGTTCTTC.

V usage is TRBV5-6 and J usage is TRBJ1-3; tentative D call: TRBD1 (5 bases). There are 14 residues in the CDR3. With 2 bases removed from V and 1 base from J, the gap between germline ends came to 7 bases. CDR1 is SGHDT and CDR2 is YYEEEE in the germline V gene. The CDR3: CASSFGGSGNTIYF. Written as DNA, the CDR3 is TGTGCCAGCAGCTTCGGGGGGTCTGGAAACACCATATATTTT.

The CDR3 bases are TGTGCCAGTAGTATAGCGGTGCGGTCGGGCTATGGCTACACCTTC. Translating it yields CASSIAVRSGYGYTF. V and J are TRBV19 and TRBJ1-2; D gene uncertain. V was clipped by 1 base and J by 4 bases, with 13 bases between them. Germline CDR1 reads LNHDA; CDR2 reads SQIVND (reference sequence). The CDR3 consists of 15 residues.

The chain is built from TRBV10-2 and TRBJ1-1; TRBD1 matches at 7 bases. Germline V gene lookup returns CDR1 WSHSY and CDR2 SAAADI. The CDR3 is made up of 16 amino acids. V shed 6 bases, J shed 0 bases, and the junction held 10 bases outside the gene matches. The CDR3 nucleotides read TGCGCCAGCAGGAGGGACAGTGGAGGCATGAACACTGAAGCTTTCTTT. Amino acids: CASRRDSGGMNTEAFF.

J is TRBJ1-1 and V is TRBV20-1; tentative D call: TRBD1 (5 bases). In germline, CDR1 is DFQATT, CDR2 SNEGSKA (reference sequence). The length of the CDR3 is 14 residues. The ends were cut back, 3 bases at V and 3 bases at J, with 14 bases in the middle. CDR3 protein: CSASALDRYTEAFF. The CDR3 nucleotides read TGCAGTGCTAGTGCCCTTGACAGATACACTGAAGCTTTCTTT.

The V gene is TRBV5-4, the J gene TRBJ2-6; TRBD1 aligns across 8 bases. The germline CDR1 and CDR2 sequences are SGHNT and YYREEE (reference sequence). CDR3 length: 15 residues. V shed 2 bases and J 8 bases; nucleotides not matched to a gene: 6. The CDR3 DNA reads as TGTGCCAGCAGCTTCGGGACAGGCTCGACCAACGTCCTGACTTTC. Protein product: CASSFGTGSTNVLTF.

The chain carries TRBV7-3 and TRBJ2-1, with 9 bases aligning to TRBD1. Germline V lookup: CDR1 SGHTA, CDR2 FQGTGA. The CDR3 runs to 17 residues. Trimming took 1 base from V and 3 from J; bases not matched to a gene: 7. In DNA, the CDR3 is TGTGCCAGCAGCTTAAGTCCACCGACAGGGGGCTACAATGAGCAGTTCTTC. This gives the protein CASSLSPPTGGYNEQFF. Full variable domain (missing parts from reference TRBV7-3 and TRBJ2-1): GAGVSQTPSNKVTEKGKYVELRCDPISGHTALYWYRQSLGQGPEFLIYFQGTGAADDSGLPNDRFFAVRPEGSVSTLKIQRTERGDSAVYLCASSLSPPTGGYNEQFFGPGTRLTVL.

The chain couples TRBV28 to TRBJ1-2; tentative D call: TRBD1 (5 bases). Germline lookup yields CDR1 MDHEN and CDR2 SYDVKM. V shed 1 base and J shed 5 bases, with 17 bases lying between them. The CDR3 sequence is 16 residues long. CDR3 DNA: TGTGCCAGCAGTTTATTAGACCGGGACTACCCTTATGGCTACACCTTC. Translating it yields CASSLLDRDYPYGYTF.

The chain has TRBV2 and TRBJ2-1; 7 nucleotides align to TRBD2. The V and J ends lost 4 bases and 8 bases, in that order; junction bases with no gene match: 8. There are 14 residues in the CDR3. CDR1 and CDR2 (germline): SNHLY, FYNNEI. The CDR3 is CASSAGGRSHEQFF. CDR3 bases: TGTGCCAGCAGTGCCGGCGGGAGATCGCATGAGCAGTTCTTC.

This chain connects TRBV6-4 to TRBJ1-2; tentatively, D is TRBD1 (6 bases). Germline CDR1 is MRHNA and CDR2 is SNTAGT. The V and J ends lost 5 bases and 4 bases respectively, with 14 bases between them. The length of the CDR3 is 14 residues. Written as DNA, the CDR3 is TGTGCCAGCAGTCCACCACAGGGTGCCTATGGCTACACCTTC. This encodes CASSPPQGAYGYTF.

This sequence joins TRBV11-2 and TRBJ2-5; 11 nucleotides align to TRBD2. Germline values: CDR1 SGHAT, CDR2 FQNNGV. The CDR3 runs 14 residues. After removal of 4 bases from V and 6 bases from J, the junction contained 4 bases not matched to a gene. CDR3 DNA sequence: TGTGCCAGCAGCTCGGGACTAGCGGAAAAGACCCAGTACTTC. It codes for CASSSGLAEKTQYF. Looking up the rest from reference TRBV11-2 and TRBJ2-5 gives the full variable domain: EAGVAQSPRYKIIEKRQSVAFWCNPISGHATLYWYQQILGQGPKLLIQFQNNGVVDDSQLPKDRFSAERLKGVDSTLKIQPAKLEDSAVYLCASSSGLAEKTQYFGPGTRLLVL.

The DNA of the CDR3 is TGTGCCAGCAGCGACGGTCCCGGGGGTTATCAGCCCCAGCATTTT. Amino acid sequence: CASSDGPGGYQPQHF. This chain links TRBV28 with TRBJ1-5; D is perhaps TRBD1 (5 bases). There are 15 residues in the CDR3. Germline V lookup: CDR1 MDHEN, CDR2 SYDVKM. V shed 6 bases and J shed 5 bases, with 17 bases lying between them.

The chain is built from TRBV7-2 and TRBJ1-1; D gene uncertain. V lost 0 bases to trimming and J lost 8 bases, with 13 bases between them. The CDR3 spans 14 residues. CDR1 SGHTA and CDR2 FQGNSA come from the germline V gene. The CDR3 spells CASSLALEGAEAFF. In DNA, the CDR3 is TGTGCCAGCAGCTTAGCCCTAGAGGGAGCGGAAGCTTTCTTT.

J is TRBJ2-5 and V is TRBV11-2; the match to TRBD2 covers 14 bases. V lost 1 base, J lost 4 bases, and 2 bases stayed unmatched. This CDR3 is 16 amino acids long. The germline gives CDR1 SGHAT, CDR2 FQNNGV. The CDR3 loop reads CASSLGTSGRSETQYF. DNA for the CDR3: TGTGCCAGCAGCTTAGGGACTAGCGGGAGGTCAGAGACCCAGTACTTC.

This chain uses TRBV2 with TRBJ2-1; D is perhaps TRBD2 (7 bases). The CDR3 is 16 residues long. Germline values: CDR1 SNHLY, CDR2 FYNNEI. The ends were cut back, 0 bases at V and 6 bases at J, with 15 bases in the middle. The CDR3 sequence: CASSEARGGRLNEQFF. Here the CDR3 DNA reads TGTGCCAGCAGTGAAGCGCGCGGGGGCCGTCTCAATGAGCAGTTCTTC.

This chain connects TRBV7-2 to TRBJ1-2, with 8 nucleotides matching TRBD1. There are 18 residues in the CDR3. Germline V gene lookup returns CDR1 SGHTA and CDR2 FQGNSA. The V gene end was trimmed by 7 bases and the J gene end by 8 bases; junction bases not matched to a gene: 24. The CDR3 reads CASIFSVRSGGAGIGYTF. CDR3 nucleotides: TGTGCCAGCATATTTTCAGTTCGTTCAGGGGGCGCGGGGATCGGCTACACCTTC. Full variable domain (outside the CDR3, taken from reference TRBV7-2 and TRBJ1-2): GAGVSQSPSNKVTEKGKDVELRCDPISGHTALYWYRQSLGQGLEFLIYFQGNSAPDKSGLPSDRFSAERTGGSVSTLTIQRTQQEDSAVYLCASIFSVRSGGAGIGYTFGSGTRLTVV.

The rearrangement links TRBV30 to TRBJ1-2; D is ambiguous. The CDR3 spans 14 residues. V was pared by 5 bases and J by 5 bases, with 18 bases between. The germline V gene encodes CDR1 GTSNPN and CDR2 SVGIG (reference sequence). This CDR3 is CAWGRTARGYGYTF. For the CDR3, the DNA is TGTGCCTGGGGCCGGACGGCCCGAGGGTATGGCTACACCTTC.

This clone was seen only once. The chain has TRBV28 and TRBJ2-7; D is perhaps TRBD2 (7 bases). Looked up from germline, CDR1 is MDHEN and CDR2 is SYDVKM. There are 16 residues in the CDR3. V dropped 2 bases and J dropped 7 bases, with 21 bases sitting between them. The CDR3 nucleotides read TGTGCCAGCAGTTTAGGGGGGCTAGCGGTAACAGGAGAGCAGTACTTC. Its protein is CASSLGGLAVTGEQYF.

The chain recombines TRBV18 with TRBJ2-5, with D perhaps matching TRBD2 (5 bases). The CDR3 covers 16 residues. Trimming took off 0 bases at V and 3 bases at J, with 14 bases between the two ends. The germline CDR1 and CDR2 sequences are KGHSH and LQKENI. DNA of the CDR3: TGTGCCAGCTCACCACCGTTAGCGCGGTTAGAAGAGACCCAGTACTTC. Protein sequence: CASSPPLARLEETQYF.

The chain has TRBV19 and TRBJ2-3; 11 nucleotides align to TRBD1. The CDR3 covers 16 residues. Germline loops: CDR1 LNHDA, CDR2 SQIVND (reference sequence). V lost 4 bases to trimming and J lost 4 bases; unmatched junction nucleotides: 7. CDR3 region: CASSTKDRGRPDTQYF. The CDR3 DNA is TGTGCCAGTAGTACCAAGGACAGGGGGCGCCCAGATACGCAGTATTTT.

This chain joins TRBV5-1 and TRBJ2-7, with 9 bases that match TRBD1. Unmatched junction bases numbered 11, after V lost 3 bases and J lost 7 bases. Germline V gene sequence: CDR1 SGHRS, CDR2 YFSETQ. This CDR3 has 15 amino acids. The CDR3 loop is CASSSPGQGTGEQYF. The CDR3 DNA reads TGCGCCAGCAGCTCACCGGGACAGGGAACGGGGGAGCAGTACTTC.

This rearrangement joins TRBV6-1 to TRBJ1-5, with 8 bases that match TRBD1. The CDR3 spans 16 residues. The V and J ends lost 2 bases and 8 bases, in that order; junction bases with no gene match: 11. Germline V lookup: CDR1 MNHNS, CDR2 SASEGT. The CDR3 protein is CASSEMPGTGLEPQHF. In nucleotides, the CDR3 is TGTGCCAGCAGTGAAATGCCCGGGACAGGACTTGAGCCCCAGCATTTT.